The clone carrying this T cell receptor beta chain was picked up many times. Its antigen is not identified. This CDR3 comprises 12 residues. Germline V lookup: CDR1 DFQATT, CDR2 SNEGSKA (reference sequence). The V and J ends lost 1 base and 3 bases respectively, with 7 bases between them. These data are taken from a study of T-cell reconstitution after alpha-beta-depleted transplantation in children. Study outcomes and limitations: Surviving recipient T cells and thymic progenitors accounted for the high day-60 TCRbeta diversity observed in some patients. Expanded clones from the graft, numbering several hundred, reportedly supplied alpha-beta T cells about two months after transplant. Once a year had passed after transplant, T-cell counts and diversity came mostly from newly produced T cells.

The library targeted TCRbeta and was prepared with unique molecular identifiers. A single record per CDR3 protein comes from TCRdb applying MiXCR to the PCR reads. The table lists roughly 220,000 distinct CDR3 sequences, 8.4% of them singletons. V and J are TRBV20-1 and TRBJ2-7; D call uncertain. The sample was PBMCs, mostly from graft donor cells, taken 360 days after TCRalphabeta/CD19-depleted stem cell transplant. The sequence was collected from a male patient aged 2 to 10 who had a stem cell transplant for acute myeloid leukemia, so the T cells may come from the graft donor. The CDR3 protein is CSARVGYYEQYF. The CDR3 bases are TGCAGTGCTAGAGTCGGGTACTACGAGCAGTACTTC.